The 22 T cell receptor beta chains presented below share a single source sample, sequenced in a study of response to subunit inactivated influenza vaccine. TCRdb itself ran the RT-PCR reads through MiXCR, one entry per CDR3 protein. The sample lists 650,000 or so distinct CDR3 sequences; about 14% were seen once. The sample was PBMCs from blood, taken less than 15 days before vaccination. Every receptor here comes from a man in his fifties or sixties who received an inactivated influenza vaccine.

The chain joins TRBV20-1 to TRBJ2-1; a possible D gene is TRBD2 (6 bases). CDR3 length: 12 amino acids. Trimming took 2 bases from V and 9 from J, leaving 11 bases between them. Germline CDR1 and CDR2: DFQATT and SNEGSKA (reference sequence). This CDR3 is CSARPGLSEQFF. CDR3 in DNA: TGCAGTGCTAGACCAGGACTAAGTGAGCAGTTCTTC.

This clonotype was seen at least ten times. The chain recombines TRBV12-3 or TRBV12-4 with TRBJ1-1, with TRBD1 as a possible D gene (5 bases). The CDR3 extends over 15 amino acids. Deletions cut 7 bases from V and 1 base from J, with 16 bases between. The CDR3 protein is CASILTLGGNTEAFF. The CDR3 nucleotides are TGTGCCAGCATCCTAACCTTGGGGGGGAACACTGAAGCTTTCTTT.

This clonotype appeared many times. The V and J genes are TRBV12-3 or TRBV12-4 and TRBJ1-6; the D is unclear. V was clipped by 4 bases and J by 0 bases, with 1 base between them. The length of the CDR3 is 13 residues. CDR3 loop: CASSSSYNSPLHF. The CDR3 nucleotides read TGTGCCAGCAGTTCCTCCTATAATTCACCCCTCCACTTT.

The genes are TRBV7-9 and TRBJ2-1; D is possibly TRBD2 (5 bases). Germline V gene lookup returns CDR1 SEHNR and CDR2 FQNEAQ (reference sequence). This CDR3 is built from 13 residues. V was clipped by 8 bases and J by 3 bases, with 11 bases between them. CDR3 amino acids: CASGSQNYNEQFF. For the CDR3, the DNA is TGTGCCAGCGGGAGCCAGAACTACAATGAGCAGTTCTTC.

The sample holds a few counts of this clonotype. The CDR3 spells CAISESANSYNEQFF. DNA for the CDR3: TGTGCCATCAGTGAGTCTGCGAATTCCTACAATGAGCAGTTCTTC. This chain uses TRBV10-3 with TRBJ2-1; no definite D call. The germline V gene encodes CDR1 ENHRY and CDR2 SYGVKD. The CDR3 consists of 15 residues. Trimming cost V 0 bases and J 1 base, with 7 bases left between them.

This clonotype was picked up a small number of times. The chain employs TRBV6-5 and TRBJ2-5; possible D gene TRBD2, 6 bases. The CDR3 consists of 14 residues. CDR1 is MNHEY and CDR2 is SVGAGI in the germline V gene. V lost 2 bases and J 2 bases, leaving 9 bases between the germline ends. As DNA, the CDR3 is TGTGCCAGCAGTTACACACTAGCACAAGAGACCCAGTACTTC. It specifies CASSYTLAQETQYF.

This clonotype occurred a few times. The rearrangement uses TRBV6-5 and TRBJ2-7, with 8 bases fitting TRBD1. Germline V lookup: CDR1 MNHEY, CDR2 SVGAGI. The CDR3 has 18 residues. J gave up 5 bases and V 2 bases, and 17 bases lay outside the gene matches. CDR3 region: CASSYTQPGGAFINEQYF. CDR3 bases: TGTGCCAGCAGTTACACACAACCAGGGGGCGCTTTTATCAACGAGCAGTACTTC.

This clonotype has only a few counts. This chain connects TRBV6-2 or TRBV6-3 to TRBJ1-1; D not certain. V was shortened by 0 bases and J by 9 bases, with 11 bases between the two germline ends. CDR3 length: 13 residues. Germline V gives CDR1 MNHEY, CDR2 SVGEGT. The CDR3: CASSYSIKGQAFF. CDR3 in DNA: TGTGCCAGCAGTTACTCGATCAAGGGCCAAGCTTTCTTT.

This clonotype was seen a handful of times. This chain uses TRBV7-2 with TRBJ2-5; D is possibly TRBD2 (6 bases). The CDR3 spans 15 residues. Trimming stripped 3 bases from V and 5 bases from J, with 16 bases between. The germline CDR1 and CDR2 sequences are SGHTA and FQGNSA. The CDR3 sequence is CASSFVGAGGETQYF. The CDR3 DNA follows: TGTGCCAGCAGCTTCGTCGGGGCAGGAGGGGAGACCCAGTACTTC.

This clonotype was seen a handful of times. The chain recombines TRBV6-2 or TRBV6-3 with TRBJ2-3; TRBD1 might be the D (5 bases). Germline V CDR1 and CDR2: MNHEY, SVGEGT. Between the trimmed V and J ends, which lost 8 bases and 2 bases, there was a span of 5 bases. The CDR3 extends over 11 amino acids. The CDR3 reads CASGATDTQYF. The CDR3 nucleotides are TGTGCCAGCGGGGCCACAGATACGCAGTATTTT.

J is TRBJ2-1 and V is TRBV7-9; D is tentatively TRBD1 or TRBD2 (5 bases each). CDR1 is SEHNR, CDR2 FQNEAQ, per germline (reference sequence). V shed 4 bases and J shed 10 bases, with 14 bases lying between them. This CDR3 has 13 residues. The CDR3 DNA follows: TGTGCCAGCAGCTGGGGACCGCGGTTGGAGCAGTTCTTC. It yields the protein CASSWGPRLEQFF.

This chain uses TRBV27 with TRBJ2-2; D is unresolved. Germline values: CDR1 MNHEY, CDR2 SMNVEV (reference sequence). There are 15 residues in the CDR3. Deletions cut 4 bases from V and 2 bases from J, with 11 bases between. For the CDR3, the DNA is TGTGCCAGCAGTTGGGCTCTCCCCAACACCGGGGAGCTGTTTTTT. It codes for CASSWALPNTGELFF.

Note on this clonotype: No DNA is shown, since the ends of the CDR3 on it are uncertain; the CDR3 is the one TCRdb lists. The chain is built from TRBV20-1 and TRBJ2-3; the D call in the table, TRBD2, was not verified against the DNA. The germline gives CDR1 DFQATT, CDR2 SNEGSKA (reference sequence). The CDR3 is 17 amino acids long, termini counted. The CDR3: CSAKDLSFGSGTDTQFF.

The chain is built from TRBV12-3 or TRBV12-4 and TRBJ2-3; TRBD2 matches 10 bases. The CDR3 is 16 amino acids. Losses at the gene ends were 7 bases for V and 1 base for J; bases not matched to a gene: 8. The DNA of the CDR3 is TGTGCCAGCACCTTCCCCGGGACTAGCGGCACAGATACGCAGTATTTT. Its protein is CASTFPGTSGTDTQYF.

This clonotype was seen many times. V and J are TRBV15 and TRBJ2-3, with TRBD2 matching 14 bases. With 0 bases clipped from V and 9 bases from J, the junction kept 2 bases outside the gene matches. This CDR3 has 15 residues. CDR1 is LNHNV, CDR2 YYDKDF, per germline (reference sequence). CDR3 sequence reads: CATSRETSGRETQYF. CDR3 sequence (DNA): TGTGCCACCAGCAGAGAGACTAGCGGGAGGGAAACGCAGTATTTT.

This clonotype has a handful of counts. The chain is built from TRBV6-1 and TRBJ2-1, with 10 bases matching TRBD2. With V trimmed by 5 bases and J by 6 bases, 4 bases remained unmatched. The CDR3 is 14 residues long. Germline V gives CDR1 MNHNS, CDR2 SASEGT. CDR3 nucleotides: TGTGCCAGCAGTAGAGCGGGAGGGCCCAATGAGCAGTTCTTC. Translation: CASSRAGGPNEQFF.

The chain employs TRBV15 and TRBJ2-1, with 8 bases fitting TRBD2. Germline lookup yields CDR1 LNHNV and CDR2 YYDKDF (reference sequence). The V segment lost 0 bases and the J segment 4 bases; nucleotides outside the gene matches: 5. The CDR3 covers 16 residues. CDR3 coding DNA: TGTGCCACCAGCAGAGAGCTTAGCGGGGTTTACAATGAGCAGTTCTTC. Translating it yields CATSRELSGVYNEQFF. Full variable domain (rest looked up from reference TRBV15 and TRBJ2-1): DAMVIQNPRYQVTQFGKPVTLSCSQTLNHNVMYWYQQKSSQAPKLLFHYYDKDFNNEADTPDNFQSRRPNTSFCFLDIRSPGLGDTAMYLCATSRELSGVYNEQFFGPGTRLTVL.

The chain carries TRBV20-1 and TRBJ2-7; weak D call: TRBD1 (6 bases). From germline, CDR1 is DFQATT and CDR2 SNEGSKA (reference sequence). This CDR3 has 13 amino acids. Trimming pared 7 bases from V and 2 bases from J, leaving 15 bases between. The CDR3 protein is CSVTGTHTYEQYF. The CDR3, as DNA: TGCAGTGTAACCGGGACACACACCTACGAGCAGTACTTC.

V usage is TRBV12-3 or TRBV12-4 and J usage is TRBJ1-2; no reliable D call. CDR3 length: 14 amino acids. V shed 6 bases and J shed 4 bases, with 15 bases lying between them. CDR3 amino acids: CASSKDQVSYGYTF. CDR3 sequence (DNA): TGTGCCAGCAGCAAGGATCAGGTCTCCTATGGCTACACCTTC.

In DNA form, the CDR3 reads TGTGCCAGCTCAACGGGAAGAGGGTCTAGCACAGATACGCAGTATTTT. Its protein is CASSTGRGSSTDTQYF. The chain recombines TRBV18 with TRBJ2-3, with D possibly matching TRBD2 (5 bases). Germline loops: CDR1 KGHSH, CDR2 LQKENI. Trimming took off 5 bases at V and 0 bases at J, with 15 bases between the two ends. The CDR3 extends over 16 amino acids. The full variable domain, completed using reference TRBV18 and TRBJ2-3, is NAGVMQNPRHLVRRRGQEARLRCSPMKGHSHVYWYRQLPEEGLKFMVYLQKENIIDESGMPKERFSAEFPKEGPSILRIQQVVRGDSAAYFCASSTGRGSSTDTQYFGPGTRLTVL.

V gene TRBV5-1 combines with J gene TRBJ2-7, with 9 bases aligning to TRBD2. Trimming at V came to 6 bases and at J to 4 bases, leaving 5 bases not matched to a gene. The germline CDR1 and CDR2 sequences are SGHRS and YFSETQ. The CDR3 has 13 amino acids. Here the CDR3 DNA reads TGCGCCAGCACGGCGGGAGGGCCGTACGAGCAGTACTTC. Its protein is CASTAGGPYEQYF.

The chain recombines TRBV7-2 with TRBJ2-5, with D uncertain. Germline V CDR1 and CDR2: SGHTA, FQGNSA. There are 13 residues in the CDR3. With 2 bases removed from V and 4 bases from J, the gap between germline ends came to 8 bases. The CDR3 DNA sequence: TGTGCCAGCAGCTTAAGGTCCCCAGAGACCCAGTACTTC. Its translation: CASSLRSPETQYF.